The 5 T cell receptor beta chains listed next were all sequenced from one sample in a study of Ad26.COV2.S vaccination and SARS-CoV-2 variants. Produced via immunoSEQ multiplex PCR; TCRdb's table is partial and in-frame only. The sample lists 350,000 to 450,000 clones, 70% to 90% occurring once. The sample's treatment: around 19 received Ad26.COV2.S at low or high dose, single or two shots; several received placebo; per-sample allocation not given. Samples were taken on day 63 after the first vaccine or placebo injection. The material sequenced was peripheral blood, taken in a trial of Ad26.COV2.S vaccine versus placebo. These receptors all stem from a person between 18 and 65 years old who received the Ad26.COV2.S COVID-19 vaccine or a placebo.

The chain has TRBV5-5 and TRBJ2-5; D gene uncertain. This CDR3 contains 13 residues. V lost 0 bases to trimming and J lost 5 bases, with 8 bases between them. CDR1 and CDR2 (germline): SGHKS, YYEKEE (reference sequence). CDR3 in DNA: TGTGCCAGCAGCTTGGGGTTTGAGGAGACCCAGTACTTC. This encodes CASSLGFEETQYF.

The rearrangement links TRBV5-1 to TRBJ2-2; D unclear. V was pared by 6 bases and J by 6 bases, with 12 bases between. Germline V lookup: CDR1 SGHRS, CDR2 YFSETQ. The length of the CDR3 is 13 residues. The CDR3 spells CASKVHGAGELFF. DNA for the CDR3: TGCGCCAGCAAAGTTCACGGAGCCGGGGAGCTGTTTTTT. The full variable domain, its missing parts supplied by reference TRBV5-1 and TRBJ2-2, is KAGVTQTPRYLIKTRGQQVTLSCSPISGHRSVSWYQQTPGQGLQFLFEYFSETQRNKGNFPGRFSGRQFSNSRSEMNVSTLELGDSALYLCASKVHGAGELFFGEGSRLTVL.

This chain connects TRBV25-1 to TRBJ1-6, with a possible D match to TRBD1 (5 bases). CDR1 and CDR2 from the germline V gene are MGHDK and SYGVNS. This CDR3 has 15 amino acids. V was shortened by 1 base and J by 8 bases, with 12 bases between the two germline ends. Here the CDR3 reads CASSESVRGYSPLHF. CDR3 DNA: TGTGCCAGCAGTGAATCAGTTAGGGGTTATTCACCCCTCCACTTT.

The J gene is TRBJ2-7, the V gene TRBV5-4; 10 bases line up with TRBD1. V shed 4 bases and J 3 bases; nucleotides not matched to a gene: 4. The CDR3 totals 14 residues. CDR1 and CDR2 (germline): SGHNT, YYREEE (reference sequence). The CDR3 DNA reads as TGTGCCAGCAGCCCGGACAGGGGGGACTACGAGCAGTACTTC. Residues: CASSPDRGDYEQYF.

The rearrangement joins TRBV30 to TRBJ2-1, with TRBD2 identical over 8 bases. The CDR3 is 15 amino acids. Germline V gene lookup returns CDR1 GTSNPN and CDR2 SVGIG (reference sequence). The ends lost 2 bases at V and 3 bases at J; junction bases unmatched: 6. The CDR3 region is CAWSPPGGGYNEQFF. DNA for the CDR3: TGTGCCTGGAGTCCGCCCGGGGGGGGCTACAATGAGCAGTTCTTC. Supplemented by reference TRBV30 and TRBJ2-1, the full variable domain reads SQTIHQWPATLVQPVGSPLSLECTVEGTSNPNLYWYRQAAGRGLQLLFYSVGIGQISSEVPQNLSASRPQDRQFILSSKKLLLSDSGFYLCAWSPPGGGYNEQFFGPGTRLTVL.